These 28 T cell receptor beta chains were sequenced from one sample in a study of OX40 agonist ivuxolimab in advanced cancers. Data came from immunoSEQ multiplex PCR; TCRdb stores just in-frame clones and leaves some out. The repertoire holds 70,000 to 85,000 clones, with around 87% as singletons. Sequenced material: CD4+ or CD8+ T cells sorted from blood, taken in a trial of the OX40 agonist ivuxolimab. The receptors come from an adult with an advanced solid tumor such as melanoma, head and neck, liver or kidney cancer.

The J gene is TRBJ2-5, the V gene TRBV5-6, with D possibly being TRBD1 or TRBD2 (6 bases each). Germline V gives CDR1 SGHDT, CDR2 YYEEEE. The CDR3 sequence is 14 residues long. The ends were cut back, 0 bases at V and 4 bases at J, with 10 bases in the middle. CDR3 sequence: CASSLEGGGETQYF. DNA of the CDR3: TGTGCCAGCAGCTTGGAGGGGGGAGGAGAGACCCAGTACTTC. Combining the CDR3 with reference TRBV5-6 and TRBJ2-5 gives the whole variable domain DAGVTQSPTHLIKTRGQQVTLRCSPKSGHDTVSWYQQALGQGPQFIFQYYEEEERQRGNFPDRFSGHQFPNYSSELNVNALLLGDSALYLCASSLEGGGETQYFGPGTRLLVL.

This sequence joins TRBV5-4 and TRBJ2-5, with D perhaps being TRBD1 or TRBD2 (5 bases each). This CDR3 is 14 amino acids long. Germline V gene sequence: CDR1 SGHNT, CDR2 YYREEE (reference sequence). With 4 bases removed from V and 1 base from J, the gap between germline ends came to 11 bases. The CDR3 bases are TGTGCCAGCAGCCTCCGGGACGGCCAAGAGACCCAGTACTTC. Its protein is CASSLRDGQETQYF.

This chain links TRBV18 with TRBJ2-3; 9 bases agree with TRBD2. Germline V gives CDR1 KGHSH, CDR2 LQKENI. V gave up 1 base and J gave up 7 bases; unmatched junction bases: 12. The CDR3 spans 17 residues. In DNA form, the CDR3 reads TGTGCCAGCTCACCACAAGAACAGACTAGCGGTTATAATACGCAGTATTTT. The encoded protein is CASSPQEQTSGYNTQYF.

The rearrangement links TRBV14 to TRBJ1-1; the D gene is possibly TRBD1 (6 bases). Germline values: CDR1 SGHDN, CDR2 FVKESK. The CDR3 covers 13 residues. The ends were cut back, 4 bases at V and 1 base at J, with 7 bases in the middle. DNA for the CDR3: TGTGCCAGCAGCCTACAGGGGAACACTGAAGCTTTCTTT. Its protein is CASSLQGNTEAFF.

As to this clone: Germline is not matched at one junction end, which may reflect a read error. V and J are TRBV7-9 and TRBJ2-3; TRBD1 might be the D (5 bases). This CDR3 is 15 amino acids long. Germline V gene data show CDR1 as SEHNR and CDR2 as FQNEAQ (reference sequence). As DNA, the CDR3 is TGTGCCAGCGGCTTAGCAGGGCACTTCACAGATACGCAGTATTTT. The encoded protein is CASGLAGHFTDTQYF.

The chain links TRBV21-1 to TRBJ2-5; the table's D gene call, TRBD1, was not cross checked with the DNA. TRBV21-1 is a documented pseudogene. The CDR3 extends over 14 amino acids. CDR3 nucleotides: TGTGCCAGCAGCAAAAAAGGCAGGGAAGAGACCCAGTACTTC. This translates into CASSKKGREETQYF.

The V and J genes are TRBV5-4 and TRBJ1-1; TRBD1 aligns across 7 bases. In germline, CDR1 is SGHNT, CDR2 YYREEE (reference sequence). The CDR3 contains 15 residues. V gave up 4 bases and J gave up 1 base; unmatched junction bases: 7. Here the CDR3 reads CASSPRQGPNTEAFF. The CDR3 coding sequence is TGTGCCAGCAGCCCTCGACAGGGACCGAACACTGAAGCTTTCTTT.

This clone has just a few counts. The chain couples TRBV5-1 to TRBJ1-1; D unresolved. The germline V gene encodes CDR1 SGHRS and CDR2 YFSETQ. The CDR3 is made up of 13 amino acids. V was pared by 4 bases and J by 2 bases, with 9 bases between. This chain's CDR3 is CASSLRANTEAFF. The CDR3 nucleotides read TGCGCCAGCAGCCTGAGGGCTAACACTGAAGCTTTCTTT.

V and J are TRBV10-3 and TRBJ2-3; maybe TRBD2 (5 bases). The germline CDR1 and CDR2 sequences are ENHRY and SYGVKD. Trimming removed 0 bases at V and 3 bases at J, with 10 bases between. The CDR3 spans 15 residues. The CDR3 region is CAISESFTSTDTQYF. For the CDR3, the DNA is TGTGCCATCAGTGAGTCGTTTACTAGTACAGATACGCAGTATTTT.

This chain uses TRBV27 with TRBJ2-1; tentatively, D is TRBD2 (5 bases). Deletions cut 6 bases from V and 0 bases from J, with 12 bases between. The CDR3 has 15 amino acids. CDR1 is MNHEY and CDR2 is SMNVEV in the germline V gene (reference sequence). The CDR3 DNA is TGTGCCAGCAGGCGGGTCGTGGGCTCCTACAATGAGCAGTTCTTC. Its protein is CASRRVVGSYNEQFF.

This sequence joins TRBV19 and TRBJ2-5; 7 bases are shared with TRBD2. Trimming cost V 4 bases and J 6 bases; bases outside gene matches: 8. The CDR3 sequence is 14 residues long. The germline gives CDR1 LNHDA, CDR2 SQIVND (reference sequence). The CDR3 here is CASSKVTSKQTQYF. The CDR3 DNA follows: TGTGCCAGTAGTAAAGTGACTAGCAAGCAGACCCAGTACTTC.

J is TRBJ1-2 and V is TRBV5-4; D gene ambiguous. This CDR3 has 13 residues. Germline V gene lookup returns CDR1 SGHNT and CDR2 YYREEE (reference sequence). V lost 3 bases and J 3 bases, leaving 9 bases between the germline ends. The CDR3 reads CASSSPGDYGYTF. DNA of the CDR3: TGTGCCAGCAGCTCCCCAGGTGACTATGGCTACACCTTC. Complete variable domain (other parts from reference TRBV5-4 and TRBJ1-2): ETGVTQSPTHLIKTRGQQVTLRCSSQSGHNTVSWYQQALGQGPQFIFQYYREEENGRGNFPPRFSGLQFPNYSSELNVNALELDDSALYLCASSSPGDYGYTFGSGTRLTVV.

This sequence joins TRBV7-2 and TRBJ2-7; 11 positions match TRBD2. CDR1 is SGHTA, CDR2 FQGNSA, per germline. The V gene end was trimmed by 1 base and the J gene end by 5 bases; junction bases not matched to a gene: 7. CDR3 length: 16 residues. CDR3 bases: TGTGCCAGCAGCTTAGTAGTTGGGACTAGCGGCCACGAGCAGTACTTC. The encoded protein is CASSLVVGTSGHEQYF.

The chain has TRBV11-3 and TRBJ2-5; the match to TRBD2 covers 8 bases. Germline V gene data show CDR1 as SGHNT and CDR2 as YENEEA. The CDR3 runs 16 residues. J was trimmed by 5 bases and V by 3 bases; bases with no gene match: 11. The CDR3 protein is CASSLGGGSTLETQYF. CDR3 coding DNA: TGTGCCAGCAGCTTGGGCGGGGGGTCAACCTTGGAGACCCAGTACTTC.

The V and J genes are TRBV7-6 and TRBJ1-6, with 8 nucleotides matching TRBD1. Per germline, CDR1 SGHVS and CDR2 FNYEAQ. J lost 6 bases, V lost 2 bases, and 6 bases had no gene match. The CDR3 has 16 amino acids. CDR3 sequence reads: CASSLNEGQVNSPLHF. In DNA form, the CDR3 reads TGTGCCAGCAGCTTAAATGAGGGACAGGTTAATTCACCCCTCCACTTT.

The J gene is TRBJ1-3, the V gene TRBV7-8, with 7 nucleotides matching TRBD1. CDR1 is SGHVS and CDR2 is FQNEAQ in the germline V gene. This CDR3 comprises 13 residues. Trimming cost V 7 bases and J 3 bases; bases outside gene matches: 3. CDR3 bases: TGTGCCAGCAACGACAGGGTTGGAAACACCATATATTTT. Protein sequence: CASNDRVGNTIYF.

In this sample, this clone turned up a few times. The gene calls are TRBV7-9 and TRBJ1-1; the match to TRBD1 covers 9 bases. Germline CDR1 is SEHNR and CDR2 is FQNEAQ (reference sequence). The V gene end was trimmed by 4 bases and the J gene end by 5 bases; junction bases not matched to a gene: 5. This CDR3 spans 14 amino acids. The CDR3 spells CASSSGQGWTEAFF. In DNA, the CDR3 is TGTGCCAGCAGCTCGGGACAGGGTTGGACTGAAGCTTTCTTT.

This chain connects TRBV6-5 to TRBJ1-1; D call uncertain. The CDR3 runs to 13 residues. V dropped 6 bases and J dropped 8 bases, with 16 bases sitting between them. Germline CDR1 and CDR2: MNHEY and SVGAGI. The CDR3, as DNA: TGTGCCAGCAGCCGTAATGGACGGTCAGAAGCTTTCTTT. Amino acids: CASSRNGRSEAFF.

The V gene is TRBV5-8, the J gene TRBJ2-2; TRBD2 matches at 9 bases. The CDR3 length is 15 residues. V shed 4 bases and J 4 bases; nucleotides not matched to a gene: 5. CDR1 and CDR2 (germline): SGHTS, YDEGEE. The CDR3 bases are TGTGCCAGCAGCCCTCTAGCGGGATTCACCGGGGAGCTGTTTTTT. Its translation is CASSPLAGFTGELFF.

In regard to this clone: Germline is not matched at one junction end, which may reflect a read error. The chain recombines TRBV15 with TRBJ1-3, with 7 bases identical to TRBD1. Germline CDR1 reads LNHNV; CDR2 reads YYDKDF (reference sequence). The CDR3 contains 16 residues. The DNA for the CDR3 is TGTGCCACCGGCAGGGGGGACAGCTCAACTGGAAACACCATATATTTT. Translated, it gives CATGRGDSSTGNTIYF. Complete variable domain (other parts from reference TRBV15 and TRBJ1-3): DAMVIQNPRYQVTQFGKPVTLSCSQTLNHNVMYWYQQKSSQAPKLLFHYYDKDFNNEADTPDNFQSRRPNTSFCFLDIRSPGLGDTAMYLCATGRGDSSTGNTIYFGEGSWLTVV.

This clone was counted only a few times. This CDR3 is CASKPLTENTEAFF. Here the CDR3 DNA reads TGTGCCAGCAAACCACTGACCGAGAACACTGAAGCTTTCTTT. This chain uses TRBV27 with TRBJ1-1, with D hard to call. V lost 7 bases and J lost 1, with 13 bases in between. Germline CDR1 is MNHEY and CDR2 is SMNVEV (reference sequence). The CDR3 covers 14 residues.

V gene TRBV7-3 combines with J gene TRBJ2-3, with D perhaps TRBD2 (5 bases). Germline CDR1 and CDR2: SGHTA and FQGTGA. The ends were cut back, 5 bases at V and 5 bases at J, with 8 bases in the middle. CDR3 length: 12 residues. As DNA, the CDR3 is TGTGCCAGCAGCCCCGCGGGAGATACGCAGTATTTT. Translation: CASSPAGDTQYF.

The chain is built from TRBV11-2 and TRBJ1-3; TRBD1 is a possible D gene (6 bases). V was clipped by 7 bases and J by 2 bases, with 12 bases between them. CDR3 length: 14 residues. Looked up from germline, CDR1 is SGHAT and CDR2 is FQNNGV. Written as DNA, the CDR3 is TGTGCCAGCATCGATTCAGGGGCTGGAAACACCATATATTTT. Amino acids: CASIDSGAGNTIYF.

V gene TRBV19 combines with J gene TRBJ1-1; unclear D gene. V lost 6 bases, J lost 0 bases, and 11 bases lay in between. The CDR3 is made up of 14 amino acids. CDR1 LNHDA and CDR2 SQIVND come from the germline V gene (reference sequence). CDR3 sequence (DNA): TGTGCCAGTAGCCCCGGTGGGGTGAACACTGAAGCTTTCTTT. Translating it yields CASSPGGVNTEAFF.

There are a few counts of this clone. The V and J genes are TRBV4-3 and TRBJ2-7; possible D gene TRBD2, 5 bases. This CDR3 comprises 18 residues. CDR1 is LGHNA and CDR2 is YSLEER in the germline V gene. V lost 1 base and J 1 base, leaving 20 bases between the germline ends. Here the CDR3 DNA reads TGCGCCAGCAGCCAAGGGAGGTCGGGGTCGAGTTATTCCTACGAGCAGTACTTC. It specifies CASSQGRSGSSYSYEQYF.

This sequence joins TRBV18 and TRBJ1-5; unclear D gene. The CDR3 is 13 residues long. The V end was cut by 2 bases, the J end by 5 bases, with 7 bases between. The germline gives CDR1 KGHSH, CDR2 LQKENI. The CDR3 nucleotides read TGTGCCAGCTCACCAATAGCCGATCAGCCCCAGCATTTT. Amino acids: CASSPIADQPQHF.

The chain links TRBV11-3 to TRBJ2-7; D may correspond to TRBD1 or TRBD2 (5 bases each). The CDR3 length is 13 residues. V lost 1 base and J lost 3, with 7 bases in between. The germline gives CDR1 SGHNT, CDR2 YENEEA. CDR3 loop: CASSLGGGYEQYF. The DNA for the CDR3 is TGTGCCAGCAGCTTAGGTGGGGGCTACGAGCAGTACTTC.

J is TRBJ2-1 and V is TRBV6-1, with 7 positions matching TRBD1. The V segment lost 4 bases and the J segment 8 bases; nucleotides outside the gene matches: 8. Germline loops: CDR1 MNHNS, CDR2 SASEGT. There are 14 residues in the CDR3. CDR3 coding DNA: TGTGCCAGCAGTGGGGAACAGGGGAAGGATGAGCAGTTCTTC. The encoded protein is CASSGEQGKDEQFF.